These 11 T cell receptor beta chains originate from one sample sequenced in a study of blood T cell repertoires in COVID-19. Profiling relied on immunoSEQ multiplex PCR, and the TCRdb table lists in-frame clones only, not all of them. There are about 180,000 clones in the sample; around 90% occur only once, and about 9.4% lies in the top ten. Material: PBMCs or T cells enriched from blood (not recorded which). The receptors derive from a woman between 18 and 30 years old who had recovered from COVID-19.

This clone has only a few counts. The chain links TRBV5-4 to TRBJ2-2, with D possibly TRBD1 on 5 matching bases. The ends were cut back, 1 base at V and 0 bases at J, with 10 bases in the middle. Germline V gives CDR1 SGHNT, CDR2 YYREEE (reference sequence). CDR3 size: 16 residues. The chain's CDR3 is CASSLLRQTNTGELFF. CDR3 in DNA: TGTGCCAGCAGCTTGCTTCGACAGACGAACACCGGGGAGCTGTTTTTT.

The rearrangement uses TRBV28 and TRBJ2-2, with D unclear. Germline loops: CDR1 MDHEN, CDR2 SYDVKM. The CDR3 covers 11 residues. The V and J ends lost 8 bases and 5 bases respectively, with 6 bases between them. CDR3 in DNA: TGTGCCAGCCAGGCAACCGGGGAGCTGTTTTTT. The encoded protein is CASQATGELFF.

V is TRBV27 and J is TRBJ2-7; the match to TRBD1 covers 8 bases. The germline V gene has CDR1 MNHEY and CDR2 SMNVEV (reference sequence). The CDR3 has 14 residues. Trimming cost V 5 bases and J 2 bases; bases outside gene matches: 5. CDR3 bases: TGTGCCAGCAGTCCCCGGGACAGGCCCTACGAGCAGTACTTC. Its protein product is CASSPRDRPYEQYF.

The table lists this clone with a count of one. The DNA for the CDR3 is TGTGCCAGCAGCCAAGAATTTAAGGGGCTCATCTTTGATGAGCAGTTCTTC. The encoded protein is CASSQEFKGLIFDEQFF. V is TRBV14 and J is TRBJ2-1, with D perhaps TRBD1 (5 bases). Germline assignment: CDR1 SGHDN and CDR2 FVKESK. This CDR3 has 17 residues. V lost 0 bases, J lost 8 bases, and 20 bases lay in between.

The rearrangement links TRBV4-1 to TRBJ1-2; TRBD1 might be the D (6 bases). The CDR3 has 14 residues. Per germline, CDR1 MGHRA and CDR2 YSYEKL. V lost 2 bases and J lost 7, with 14 bases in between. The CDR3 DNA is TGCGCCAGCAGCCAACCCGGACAGAACCGTGGCTACACCTTC. Its translation is CASSQPGQNRGYTF.

This sequence joins TRBV9 and TRBJ2-7; D is possibly TRBD1 (6 bases). This CDR3 spans 17 amino acids. With 3 bases removed from V and 2 bases from J, the gap between germline ends came to 21 bases. Germline CDR1 SGDLS, CDR2 YYNGEE. Written as DNA, the CDR3 is TGTGCCAGCAGCGCGGACAGTAACTCCCACTCAACCTACGAGCAGTACTTC. Its translation is CASSADSNSHSTYEQYF.

DNA for the CDR3: TGTGCCAGCAGCCCACAGGGGGGATTTGAAGCTTTCTTT. Encoded protein: CASSPQGGFEAFF. J is TRBJ1-1 and V is TRBV11-1; 8 positions agree with TRBD1. The V and J ends lost 5 bases and 7 bases, in that order; junction bases with no gene match: 6. CDR1 and CDR2 (germline): SGHAT, FQDESV (reference sequence). The CDR3 has 13 residues. The full variable domain, its missing parts supplied by reference TRBV11-1 and TRBJ1-1, is EAEVAQSPRYKITEKSQAVAFWCDPISGHATLYWYRQILGQGPELLVQFQDESVVDDSQLPKDRFSAERLKGVDSTLKIQPAELGDSAMYLCASSPQGGFEAFFGQGTRLTVV.

The chain uses TRBV28 and TRBJ2-7; 7 bases map to TRBD1. The trim removed 6 bases at V and 3 bases at J, leaving 8 bases unmatched. This CDR3 contains 14 residues. From germline, CDR1 is MDHEN and CDR2 SYDVKM. Written as DNA, the CDR3 is TGTGCCAGCAGACTCGACAGGGACCACTACGAGCAGTACTTC. Protein product: CASRLDRDHYEQYF.

This clone appeared once. The chain joins TRBV6-5 to TRBJ2-7; 8 bases agree with TRBD2. V lost 5 bases to trimming and J lost 3 bases; unmatched junction nucleotides: 6. The CDR3 consists of 14 residues. Germline V CDR1 and CDR2: MNHEY, SVGAGI. The CDR3 sequence: CASSRSGIIYEQYF. The CDR3 region has the DNA TGTGCCAGCAGTCGTAGCGGGATCATCTACGAGCAGTACTTC.

The CDR3 coding sequence is TGTGCCAGCAGCTCCTATGGAGGAAAAGGGTTCACTGAAGCTTTCTTT. Amino acids: CASSSYGGKGFTEAFF. The chain carries TRBV7-3 and TRBJ1-1; the D is unclear. There are 16 residues in the CDR3. V lost 4 bases, J lost 4 bases, and 19 bases lay in between. Germline-derived CDR1 and CDR2 are SGHTA and FQGTGA.

The chain is built from TRBV2 and TRBJ1-1, with D perhaps TRBD1 (5 bases). The CDR3 is 13 amino acids. Germline CDR1 is SNHLY and CDR2 is FYNNEI. With 6 bases removed from V and 5 bases from J, the gap between germline ends came to 13 bases. As DNA, the CDR3 is TGTGCCAGCAGCAGTGGGGCATCGACTGAAGCTTTCTTT. Amino acid sequence: CASSSGASTEAFF.